Presented here are 7 T cell receptor beta chains from one specimen sequenced in a study of blood T cell repertoires in COVID-19. The protocol was immunoSEQ multiplex PCR, while the TCRdb copy is restricted to in-frame clones and leaves out a portion. The data show some 41,000 clones, approximately 82% seen once. The specimen was peripheral blood. These receptors were collected from a woman of 80 years or more with active or convalescent COVID-19.

This chain joins TRBV27 and TRBJ1-1, with a weak D call TRBD1 (5 bases). Germline V gene data show CDR1 as MNHEY and CDR2 as SMNVEV (reference sequence). The germline V and J ends were trimmed by 0 bases and 7 bases, with 9 bases remaining between them. The CDR3 is 13 amino acids. The CDR3 here is CASSLSAGVEAFF. In nucleotides, the CDR3 is TGTGCCAGCAGTTTATCAGCGGGGGTTGAAGCTTTCTTT.

In its sample, this clone was seen once. The chain uses TRBV5-4 and TRBJ1-2, with a tentative D call TRBD1 (6 bases). The germline CDR1 and CDR2 sequences are SGHNT and YYREEE (reference sequence). V was cut by 4 bases and J by 3 bases, with 13 bases left in between. The CDR3 is 14 amino acids. The CDR3 loop is CASSPQGPYYGYTF. For the CDR3, the DNA is TGTGCCAGCAGCCCCCAGGGGCCGTACTATGGCTACACCTTC. The full variable domain, with the rest looked up from reference TRBV5-4 and TRBJ1-2, is ETGVTQSPTHLIKTRGQQVTLRCSSQSGHNTVSWYQQALGQGPQFIFQYYREEENGRGNFPPRFSGLQFPNYSSELNVNALELDDSALYLCASSPQGPYYGYTFGSGTRLTVV.

V is TRBV5-1 and J is TRBJ2-7; 10 nucleotides match TRBD1. The CDR3 length is 16 residues. Unmatched junction bases numbered 8, after V lost 5 bases and J lost 0 bases. CDR1 is SGHRS, CDR2 YFSETQ, per germline. This CDR3 reads CASSPVGQGISYEQYF. The CDR3 nucleotides read TGCGCCAGCAGTCCGGTGGGACAGGGGATCTCCTACGAGCAGTACTTC.

The rearrangement uses TRBV10-3 and TRBJ1-1; tentative D call: TRBD1 (5 bases). Trimming removed 6 bases at V and 6 bases at J, with 26 bases between. Germline values: CDR1 ENHRY, CDR2 SYGVKD. The CDR3 extends over 17 amino acids. CDR3 coding DNA: TGTGCCATCAGCCCTCAATCATCGGGACTCGGCGCTCCTGAAGCTTTCTTT. Protein sequence: CAISPQSSGLGAPEAFF.

The V and J genes are TRBV6-5 and TRBJ2-7; 14 nucleotides match TRBD2. J gave up 6 bases and V 9 bases, and 10 bases lay outside the gene matches. The CDR3 totals 15 residues. CDR1 is MNHEY and CDR2 is SVGAGI in the germline V gene. The CDR3 reads CASYQGLAGAGEQYF. CDR3 nucleotide sequence: TGTGCCAGTTACCAGGGACTAGCGGGAGCGGGCGAGCAGTACTTC.

The genes are TRBV2 and TRBJ2-3; D remains ambiguous. V was pared by 0 bases and J by 4 bases, with 5 bases between. CDR1 is SNHLY, CDR2 FYNNEI, per germline. This CDR3 contains 13 residues. CDR3 coding DNA: TGTGCCAGCAGTGAAGCGCAGGCAGATACGCAGTATTTT. This encodes CASSEAQADTQYF.

The chain has TRBV30 and TRBJ2-1; 7 bases line up with TRBD2. CDR1 GTSNPN and CDR2 SVGIG come from the germline V gene (reference sequence). The CDR3 consists of 15 residues. Trimming cost V 1 base and J 3 bases; bases outside gene matches: 6. CDR3 sequence reads: CAWSGVAGGYNEQFF. CDR3 DNA: TGTGCCTGGAGTGGGGTAGCGGGTGGCTACAATGAGCAGTTCTTC.